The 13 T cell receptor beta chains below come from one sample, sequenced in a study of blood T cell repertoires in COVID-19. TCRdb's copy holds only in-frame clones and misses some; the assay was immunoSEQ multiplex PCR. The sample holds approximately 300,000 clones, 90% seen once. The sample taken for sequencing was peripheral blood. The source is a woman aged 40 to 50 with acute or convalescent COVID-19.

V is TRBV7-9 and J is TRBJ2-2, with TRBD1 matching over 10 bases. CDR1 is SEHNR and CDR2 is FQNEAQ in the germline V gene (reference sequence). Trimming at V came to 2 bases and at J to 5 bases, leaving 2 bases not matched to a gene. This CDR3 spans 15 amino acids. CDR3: CASSLRTGGTGELFF. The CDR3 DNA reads TGTGCCAGCAGCTTAAGGACAGGGGGGACCGGGGAGCTGTTTTTT.

CDR3 in amino acids: CASSTADRGHDTEAFF. Here the CDR3 DNA reads TGTGCCAGCAGTACAGCGGACAGGGGGCATGACACTGAAGCTTTCTTT. The genes are TRBV2 and TRBJ1-1; 11 nucleotides agree with TRBD1. In germline, CDR1 is SNHLY, CDR2 FYNNEI. The ends lost 5 bases at V and 3 bases at J; junction bases unmatched: 8. The CDR3 is 16 residues long.

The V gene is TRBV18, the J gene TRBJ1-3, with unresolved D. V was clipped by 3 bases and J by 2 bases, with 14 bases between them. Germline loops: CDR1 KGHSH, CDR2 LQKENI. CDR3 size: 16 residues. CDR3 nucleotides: TGTGCCAGCTCACCGTTTGAGGGCTTGGCTGGAAACACCATATATTTT. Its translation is CASSPFEGLAGNTIYF.

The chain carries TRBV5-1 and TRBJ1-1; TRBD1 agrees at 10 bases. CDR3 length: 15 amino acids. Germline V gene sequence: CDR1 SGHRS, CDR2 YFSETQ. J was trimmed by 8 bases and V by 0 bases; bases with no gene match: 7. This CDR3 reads CASSLGTGQGSEAFF. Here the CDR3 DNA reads TGCGCCAGCAGCTTGGGTACGGGACAGGGGTCCGAAGCTTTCTTT.

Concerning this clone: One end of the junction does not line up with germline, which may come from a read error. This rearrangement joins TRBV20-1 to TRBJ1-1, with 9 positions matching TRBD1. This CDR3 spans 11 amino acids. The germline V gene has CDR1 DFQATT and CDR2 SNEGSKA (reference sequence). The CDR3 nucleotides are TGCAGTGCCTATTCGGACAGGGGATGGATCTTT. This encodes CSAYSDRGWIF.

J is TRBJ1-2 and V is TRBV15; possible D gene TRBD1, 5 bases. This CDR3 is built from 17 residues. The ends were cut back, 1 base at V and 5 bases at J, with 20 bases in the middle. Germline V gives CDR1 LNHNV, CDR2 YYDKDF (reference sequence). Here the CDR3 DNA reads TGTGCCACCAGCAGAGGGCCGACAGACCTAGAGGCATATGGCTACACCTTC. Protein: CATSRGPTDLEAYGYTF.

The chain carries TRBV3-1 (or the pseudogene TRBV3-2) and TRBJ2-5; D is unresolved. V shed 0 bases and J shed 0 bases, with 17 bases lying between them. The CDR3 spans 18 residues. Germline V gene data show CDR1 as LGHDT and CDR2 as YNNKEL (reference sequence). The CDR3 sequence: CASSQEVGGSIYQETQYF. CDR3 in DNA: TGTGCCAGCAGCCAAGAGGTTGGCGGCTCCATTTACCAAGAGACCCAGTACTTC.

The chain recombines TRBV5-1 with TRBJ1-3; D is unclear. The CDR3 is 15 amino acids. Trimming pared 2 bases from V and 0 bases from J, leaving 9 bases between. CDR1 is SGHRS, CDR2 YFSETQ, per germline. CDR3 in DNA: TGCGCCAGCAGCTTCGGCAGCGTCTCTGGAAACACCATATATTTT. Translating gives CASSFGSVSGNTIYF.

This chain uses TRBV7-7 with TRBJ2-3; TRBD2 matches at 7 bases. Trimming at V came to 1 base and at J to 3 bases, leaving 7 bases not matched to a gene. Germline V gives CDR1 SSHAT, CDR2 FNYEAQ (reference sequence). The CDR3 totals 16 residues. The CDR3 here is CASSLGDGRSTDTQYF. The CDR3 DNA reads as TGTGCCAGCAGCTTAGGGGACGGGAGGAGTACAGATACGCAGTATTTT.

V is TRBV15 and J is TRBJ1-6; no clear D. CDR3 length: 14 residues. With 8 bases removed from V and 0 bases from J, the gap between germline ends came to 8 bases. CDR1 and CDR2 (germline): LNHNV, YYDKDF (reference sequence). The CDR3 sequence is CATHQASYNSPLHF. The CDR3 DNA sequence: TGTGCCACCCACCAGGCCTCCTATAATTCACCCCTCCACTTT.

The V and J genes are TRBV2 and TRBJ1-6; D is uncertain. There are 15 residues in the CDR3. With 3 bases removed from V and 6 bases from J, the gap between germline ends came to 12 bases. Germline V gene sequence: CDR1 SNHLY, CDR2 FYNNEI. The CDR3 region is CASSDSVLLNSPLHF. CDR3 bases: TGTGCCAGCAGTGATTCGGTCCTCCTTAATTCACCCCTCCACTTT.

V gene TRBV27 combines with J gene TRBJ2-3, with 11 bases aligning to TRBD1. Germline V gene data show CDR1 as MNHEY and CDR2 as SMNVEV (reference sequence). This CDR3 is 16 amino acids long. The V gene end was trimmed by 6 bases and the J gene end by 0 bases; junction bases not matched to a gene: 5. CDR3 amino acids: CASRGDRGSSTDTQYF. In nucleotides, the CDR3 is TGTGCCAGCAGGGGGGACAGGGGGTCTAGCACAGATACGCAGTATTTT.

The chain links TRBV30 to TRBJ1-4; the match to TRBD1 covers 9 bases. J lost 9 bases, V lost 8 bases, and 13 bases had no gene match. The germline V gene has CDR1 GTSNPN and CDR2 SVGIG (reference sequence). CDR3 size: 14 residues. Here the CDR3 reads CALSTTGGVQKLFF. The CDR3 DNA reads TGTGCCCTCTCCACTACAGGGGGCGTCCAAAAACTGTTTTTT.